This T cell receptor (beta chain) was recovered during a study of blood T cell repertoires in COVID-19. CDR3 length equals 15 residues. Germline-derived CDR1 and CDR2 are MGHRA and YSYEKL. V lost 3 bases and J 0 bases, leaving 9 bases between the germline ends. Profiled with immunoSEQ multiplex PCR; TCRdb holds only in-frame clones, not every one. The sample records hundreds of thousands of clones, more than 70% being singletons. The sample was PBMCs or T cells enriched from blood (not recorded which). The receptor was derived from a woman aged 45-65 years who had recovered from COVID-19. J is TRBJ1-3 and V is TRBV4-1, with D hard to call. The CDR3: CASSQTGYSGNTIYF. CDR3 DNA: TGCGCCAGCAGCCAGACTGGTTACTCTGGAAACACCATATATTTT.